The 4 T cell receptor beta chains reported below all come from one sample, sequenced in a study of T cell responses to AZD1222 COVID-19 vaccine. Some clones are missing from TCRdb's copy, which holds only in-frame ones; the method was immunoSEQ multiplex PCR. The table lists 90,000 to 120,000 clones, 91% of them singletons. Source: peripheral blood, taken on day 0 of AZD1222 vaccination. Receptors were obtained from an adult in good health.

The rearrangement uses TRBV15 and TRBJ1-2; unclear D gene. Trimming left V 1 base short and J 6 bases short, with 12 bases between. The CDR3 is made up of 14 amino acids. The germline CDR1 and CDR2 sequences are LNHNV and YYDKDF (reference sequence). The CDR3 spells CATSRGGSTHGYTF. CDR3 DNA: TGTGCCACCAGCAGAGGTGGGTCTACTCATGGCTACACCTTC.

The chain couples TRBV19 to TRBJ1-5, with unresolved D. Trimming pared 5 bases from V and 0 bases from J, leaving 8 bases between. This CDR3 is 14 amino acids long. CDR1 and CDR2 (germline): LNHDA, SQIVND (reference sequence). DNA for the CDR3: TGTGCCAGTAGTGGGCAGTATAGCAATCAGCCCCAGCATTTT. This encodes CASSGQYSNQPQHF.

CDR3 sequence (DNA): TGTGCCTGGAGCCCGGGACTGGGCACTGAAGCTTTCTTT. Translation: CAWSPGLGTEAFF. V is TRBV30 and J is TRBJ1-1; TRBD1 might be the D (5 bases). The germline V and J ends were trimmed by 3 bases and 4 bases, with 12 bases remaining between them. CDR3 length equals 13 residues. Germline V CDR1 and CDR2: GTSNPN, SVGIG (reference sequence).

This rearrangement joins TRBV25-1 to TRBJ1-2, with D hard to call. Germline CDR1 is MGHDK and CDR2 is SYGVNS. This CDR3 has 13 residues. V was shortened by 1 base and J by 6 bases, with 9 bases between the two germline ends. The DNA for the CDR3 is TGTGCCAGCAGTGAATTTACCGGGAATGGCTACACCTTC. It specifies CASSEFTGNGYTF.